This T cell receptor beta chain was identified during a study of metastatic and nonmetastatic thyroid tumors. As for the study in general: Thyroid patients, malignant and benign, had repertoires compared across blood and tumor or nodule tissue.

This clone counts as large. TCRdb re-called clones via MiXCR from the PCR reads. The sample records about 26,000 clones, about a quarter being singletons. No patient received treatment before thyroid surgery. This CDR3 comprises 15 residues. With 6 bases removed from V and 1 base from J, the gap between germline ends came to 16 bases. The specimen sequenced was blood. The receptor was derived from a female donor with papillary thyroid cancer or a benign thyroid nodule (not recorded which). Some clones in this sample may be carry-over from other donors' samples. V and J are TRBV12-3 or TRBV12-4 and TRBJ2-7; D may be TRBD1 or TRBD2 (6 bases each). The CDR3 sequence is CASRLRGVASYEQYF. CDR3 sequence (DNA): TGTGCCAGCAGACTTAGGGGGGTCGCGTCCTACGAGCAGTACTTC.